Shown below are 6 T cell receptor beta chains from a single sample sequenced in a study of spatial heterogeneity in lung cancer. Each CDR3 protein is one row after TCRdb ran MiXCR on the 5' RACE reads. This table holds over 75,000 distinct CDR3 sequences, approximately 20% found once. Time point described: sample taken at primary tumor resection. Whole RNA was taken from tumor, nontumor lung or frozen PBMC; it was then sequenced unsorted. The sample here was PBMCs, taken at surgery. The source of these receptors is a male donor with early-stage non-small cell lung cancer.

The V gene is TRBV7-9, the J gene TRBJ2-7, with TRBD1 matching 9 bases. The J segment lost 4 bases and the V segment lost 5 bases, leaving 0 bases of the junction unmatched. The CDR3 has 12 amino acids. The germline gives CDR1 SEHNR, CDR2 FQNEAQ (reference sequence). In DNA, the CDR3 is TGTGCCAGCAGCGGGACAGGGTACGAGCAGTACTTC. This translates into CASSGTGYEQYF.

This chain connects TRBV9 to TRBJ2-4; D may match TRBD1 or TRBD2 (5 bases each). The germline V gene has CDR1 SGDLS and CDR2 YYNGEE. The CDR3 covers 15 residues. Trimming cost V 3 bases and J 8 bases, with 18 bases left between them. This CDR3 reads CASSASGHPGDIQYF. CDR3 in DNA: TGTGCCAGCAGCGCAAGCGGACATCCTGGGGACATTCAGTACTTC.

On this clonotype: It is likely a read error, because the conserved phenylalanine at the end of the CDR3 is missing. The chain carries TRBV18 and TRBJ2-1; 9 bases are a match to TRBD2. There are 14 residues in the CDR3. Trimming removed 0 bases from V and 6 bases from J; junction bases left unmatched: 0. Germline CDR1 and CDR2: KGHSH and LQKENI. The CDR3 spells CASSPPSGGNEQFI. CDR3 DNA sequence: TGTGCCAGCTCACCACCTAGCGGGGGCAATGAGCAGTTCATC.

For the CDR3, the DNA is TGTGCCAGCAGTGCAAGCGGGAGACCCACAGATACGCAGTATTTT. Its translation is CASSASGRPTDTQYF. The rearrangement joins TRBV7-2 to TRBJ2-3; TRBD2 matches at 8 bases. Trimming at V came to 6 bases and at J to 2 bases, leaving 7 bases not matched to a gene. Germline V CDR1 and CDR2: SGHTA, FQGNSA. The CDR3 consists of 15 residues.

A few counts support this clonotype. This CDR3 reads CAWNGQGLGNTIYF. CDR3 in DNA: TGTGCCTGGAACGGACAGGGTTTGGGAAACACCATATATTTT. The chain carries TRBV30 and TRBJ1-3, with 8 bases that match TRBD1. This CDR3 has 14 residues. V shed 4 bases, J shed 4 bases, and the junction held 6 bases outside the gene matches. CDR1 is GTSNPN and CDR2 is SVGIG in the germline V gene (reference sequence).

CDR3 nucleotides: TGTGCCATCAGTGCTGGGACAAACAATGAGCAGTTCTTC. This translates into CAISAGTNNEQFF. The chain recombines TRBV10-3 with TRBJ2-1, with a tentative D call TRBD1 (6 bases). The germline V and J ends were trimmed by 4 bases and 5 bases, with 9 bases remaining between them. The CDR3 loop spans 13 amino acids. Germline loops: CDR1 ENHRY, CDR2 SYGVKD.